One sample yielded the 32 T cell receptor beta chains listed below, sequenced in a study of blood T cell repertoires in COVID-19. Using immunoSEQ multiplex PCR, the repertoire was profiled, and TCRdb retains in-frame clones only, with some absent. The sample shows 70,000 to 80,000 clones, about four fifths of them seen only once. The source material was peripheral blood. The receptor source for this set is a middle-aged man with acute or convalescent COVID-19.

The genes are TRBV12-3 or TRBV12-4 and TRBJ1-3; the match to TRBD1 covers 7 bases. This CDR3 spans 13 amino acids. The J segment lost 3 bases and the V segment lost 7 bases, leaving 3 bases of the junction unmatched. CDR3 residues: CASTRDSGNTIYF. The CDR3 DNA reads TGTGCCAGCACCCGGGACAGTGGAAACACCATATATTTT.

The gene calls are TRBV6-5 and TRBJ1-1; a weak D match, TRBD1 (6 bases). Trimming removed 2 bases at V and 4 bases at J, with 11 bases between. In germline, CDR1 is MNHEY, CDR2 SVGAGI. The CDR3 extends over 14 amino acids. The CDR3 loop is CASSYDRFGTEAFF. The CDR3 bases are TGTGCCAGCAGTTACGACAGGTTCGGCACTGAAGCTTTCTTT.

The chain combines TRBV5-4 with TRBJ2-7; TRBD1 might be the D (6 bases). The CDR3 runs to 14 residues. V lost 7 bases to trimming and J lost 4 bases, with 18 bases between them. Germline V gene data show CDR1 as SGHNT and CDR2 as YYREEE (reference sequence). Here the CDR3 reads CASGTGTTLYEQYF. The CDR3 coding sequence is TGTGCCAGCGGGACCGGGACAACTCTTTACGAGCAGTACTTC.

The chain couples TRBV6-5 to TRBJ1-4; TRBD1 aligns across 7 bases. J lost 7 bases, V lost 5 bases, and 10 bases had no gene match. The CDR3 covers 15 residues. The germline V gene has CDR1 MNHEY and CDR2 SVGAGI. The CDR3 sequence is CASSTQGGLGEKLFF. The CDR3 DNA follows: TGTGCCAGCAGTACTCAGGGGGGCTTGGGTGAAAAACTGTTTTTT.

The chain's CDR3 is CAIKTPNLYGYTF. CDR3 sequence (DNA): TGTGCCATCAAGACACCGAACCTTTATGGCTACACCTTC. The chain employs TRBV28 and TRBJ1-2; D unclear. Trimming stripped 10 bases from V and 5 bases from J, with 17 bases between. The CDR3 runs to 13 residues. Germline lookup yields CDR1 MDHEN and CDR2 SYDVKM.

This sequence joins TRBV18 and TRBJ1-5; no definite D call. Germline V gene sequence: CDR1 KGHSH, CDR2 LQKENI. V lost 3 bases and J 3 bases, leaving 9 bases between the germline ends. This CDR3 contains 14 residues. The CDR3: CASSPDGVNQPQHF. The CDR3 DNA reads TGTGCCAGCTCACCCGACGGAGTCAATCAGCCCCAGCATTTT.

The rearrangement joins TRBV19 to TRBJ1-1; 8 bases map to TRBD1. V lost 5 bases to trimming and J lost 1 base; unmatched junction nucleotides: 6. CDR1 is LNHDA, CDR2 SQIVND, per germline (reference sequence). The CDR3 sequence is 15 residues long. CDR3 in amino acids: CASSPWTGTNTEAFF. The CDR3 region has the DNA TGTGCCAGTAGTCCTTGGACAGGGACGAACACTGAAGCTTTCTTT.

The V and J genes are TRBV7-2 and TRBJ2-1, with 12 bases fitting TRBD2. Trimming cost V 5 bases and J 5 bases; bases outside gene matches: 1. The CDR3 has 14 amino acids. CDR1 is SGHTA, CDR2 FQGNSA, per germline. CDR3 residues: CASSTSGGNNEQFF. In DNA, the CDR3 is TGTGCCAGCAGCACTAGCGGGGGGAACAATGAGCAGTTCTTC.

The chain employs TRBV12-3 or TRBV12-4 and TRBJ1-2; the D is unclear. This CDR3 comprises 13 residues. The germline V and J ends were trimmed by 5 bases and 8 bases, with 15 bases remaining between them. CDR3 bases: TGTGCCAGCAGTCCCCGCAGTTTACGCGGCTACACCTTC. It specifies CASSPRSLRGYTF.

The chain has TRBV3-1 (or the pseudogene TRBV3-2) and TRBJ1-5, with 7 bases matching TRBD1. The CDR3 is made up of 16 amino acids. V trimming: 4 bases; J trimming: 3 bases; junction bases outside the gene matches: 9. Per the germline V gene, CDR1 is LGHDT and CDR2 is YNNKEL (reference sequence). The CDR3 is CASSLGTATTNQPQHF. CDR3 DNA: TGTGCCAGCAGCCTTGGGACAGCAACTACCAATCAGCCCCAGCATTTT.

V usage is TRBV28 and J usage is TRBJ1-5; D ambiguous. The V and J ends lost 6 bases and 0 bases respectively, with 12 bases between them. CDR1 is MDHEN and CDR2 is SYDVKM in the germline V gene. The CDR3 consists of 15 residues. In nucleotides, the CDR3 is TGTGCCAGCAGCCATCTTGCGGGTAGCAATCAGCCCCAGCATTTT. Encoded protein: CASSHLAGSNQPQHF.

The CDR3 loop reads CASSTKGKSTGELFF. In DNA form, the CDR3 reads TGTGCCAGCAGCACTAAGGGGAAGAGCACCGGGGAGCTGTTTTTT. The genes are TRBV5-8 and TRBJ2-2, with D possibly being TRBD1 (5 bases). This CDR3 has 15 residues. The V end was cut by 4 bases, the J end by 4 bases, with 14 bases between. Germline CDR1 reads SGHTS; CDR2 reads YDEGEE.

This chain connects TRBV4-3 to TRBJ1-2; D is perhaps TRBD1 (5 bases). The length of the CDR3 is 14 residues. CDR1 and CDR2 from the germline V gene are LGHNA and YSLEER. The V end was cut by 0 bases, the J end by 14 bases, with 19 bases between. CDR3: CASSQDGAPHPYTF. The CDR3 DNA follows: TGCGCCAGCAGCCAAGATGGGGCCCCCCACCCGTATACCTTC.

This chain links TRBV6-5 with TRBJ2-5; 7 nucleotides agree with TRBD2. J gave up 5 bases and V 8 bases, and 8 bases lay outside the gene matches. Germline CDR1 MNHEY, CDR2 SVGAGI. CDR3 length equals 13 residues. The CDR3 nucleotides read TGTGCCAGCTCCGGGGGGACCGAGGAGACCCAGTACTTC. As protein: CASSGGTEETQYF.

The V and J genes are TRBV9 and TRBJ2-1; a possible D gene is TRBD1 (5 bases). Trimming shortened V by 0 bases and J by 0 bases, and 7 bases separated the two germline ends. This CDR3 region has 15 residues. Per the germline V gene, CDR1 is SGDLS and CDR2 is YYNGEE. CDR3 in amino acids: CASSVAQGSYNEQFF. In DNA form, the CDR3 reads TGTGCCAGCAGCGTAGCTCAGGGCTCCTACAATGAGCAGTTCTTC.

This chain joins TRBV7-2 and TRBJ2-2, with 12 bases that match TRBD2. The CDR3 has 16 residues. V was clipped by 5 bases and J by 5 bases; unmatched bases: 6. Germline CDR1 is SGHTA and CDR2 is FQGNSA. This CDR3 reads CASSLQLAGGTGELFF. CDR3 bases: TGTGCCAGCAGCCTCCAACTAGCGGGGGGTACCGGGGAGCTGTTTTTT.

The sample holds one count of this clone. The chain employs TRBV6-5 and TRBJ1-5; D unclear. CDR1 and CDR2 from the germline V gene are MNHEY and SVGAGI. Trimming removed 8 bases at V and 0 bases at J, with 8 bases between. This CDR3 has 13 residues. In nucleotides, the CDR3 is TGTGCCAGCCGCGTAGATAGCAATCAGCCCCAGCATTTT. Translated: CASRVDSNQPQHF.

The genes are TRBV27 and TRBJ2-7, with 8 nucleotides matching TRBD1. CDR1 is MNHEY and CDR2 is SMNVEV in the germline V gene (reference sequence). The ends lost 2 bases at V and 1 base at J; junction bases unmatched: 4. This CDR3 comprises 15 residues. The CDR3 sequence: CASSLRTGPSYEQYF. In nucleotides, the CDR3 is TGTGCCAGCAGTTTAAGGACAGGGCCGTCCTACGAGCAGTACTTC.

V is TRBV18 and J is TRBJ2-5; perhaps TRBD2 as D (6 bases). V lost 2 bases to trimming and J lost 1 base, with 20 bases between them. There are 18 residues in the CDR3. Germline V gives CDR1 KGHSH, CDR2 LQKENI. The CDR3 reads CASSPSLITRGSQETQYF. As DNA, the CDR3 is TGTGCCAGCTCACCATCTCTCATCACCCGGGGGTCCCAAGAGACCCAGTACTTC.

DNA for the CDR3: TGTGCCAGCAGCCGGGGACTAGCGGATTACAATGAGCAGTTCTTC. Translated: CASSRGLADYNEQFF. The rearrangement joins TRBV4-2 to TRBJ2-1, with 11 bases aligning to TRBD2. Trimming took 4 bases from V and 4 from J; bases not matched to a gene: 3. The germline CDR1 and CDR2 sequences are LGHNA and YNFKEQ. This CDR3 has 15 residues.

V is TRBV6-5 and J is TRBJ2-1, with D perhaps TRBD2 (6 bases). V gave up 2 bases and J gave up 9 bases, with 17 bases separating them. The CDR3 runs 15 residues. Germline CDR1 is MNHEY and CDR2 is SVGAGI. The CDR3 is CASSYGLPVGGEQFF. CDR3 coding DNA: TGTGCCAGCAGTTACGGACTGCCGGTGGGAGGTGAGCAGTTCTTC.

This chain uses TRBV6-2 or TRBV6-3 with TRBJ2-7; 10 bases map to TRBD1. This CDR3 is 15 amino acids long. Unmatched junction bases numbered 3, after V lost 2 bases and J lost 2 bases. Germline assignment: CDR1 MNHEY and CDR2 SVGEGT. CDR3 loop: CASSYLDRGPYEQYF. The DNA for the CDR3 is TGTGCCAGCAGTTACCTCGACAGGGGGCCCTACGAGCAGTACTTC.

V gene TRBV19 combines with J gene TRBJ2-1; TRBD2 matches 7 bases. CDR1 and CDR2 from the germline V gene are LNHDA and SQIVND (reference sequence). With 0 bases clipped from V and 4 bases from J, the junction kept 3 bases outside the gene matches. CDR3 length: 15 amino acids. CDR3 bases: TGTGCCAGTAGTATAGATGGGACTACTTACAATGAGCAGTTCTTC. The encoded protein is CASSIDGTTYNEQFF.

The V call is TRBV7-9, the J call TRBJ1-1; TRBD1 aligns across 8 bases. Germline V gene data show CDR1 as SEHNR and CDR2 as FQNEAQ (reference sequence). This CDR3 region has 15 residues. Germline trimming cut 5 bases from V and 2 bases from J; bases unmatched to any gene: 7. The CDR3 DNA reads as TGTGCCAGCAGCGTAAGACAGGGGTTAAACACTGAAGCTTTCTTT. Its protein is CASSVRQGLNTEAFF.

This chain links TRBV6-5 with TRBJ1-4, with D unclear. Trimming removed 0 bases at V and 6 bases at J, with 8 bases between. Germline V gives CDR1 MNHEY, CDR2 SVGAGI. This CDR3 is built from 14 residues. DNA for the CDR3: TGTGCCAGCAGTTACTCGACATTAGATGAAAAACTGTTTTTT. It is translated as CASSYSTLDEKLFF.

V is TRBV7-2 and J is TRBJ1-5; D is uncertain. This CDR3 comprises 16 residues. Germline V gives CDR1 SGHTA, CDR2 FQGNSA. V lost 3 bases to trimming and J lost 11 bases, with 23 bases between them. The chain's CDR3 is CASSLSQRGGSWAQHF. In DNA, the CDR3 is TGTGCCAGCAGCTTGTCACAACGTGGAGGGAGTTGGGCCCAGCATTTT.

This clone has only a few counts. The CDR3 region is CASSETGTSNSPLHF. For the CDR3, the DNA is TGTGCCAGCAGCGAAACCGGGACATCCAATTCACCCCTCCACTTT. The rearrangement joins TRBV9 to TRBJ1-6, with D perhaps TRBD1 (6 bases). V was cut by 3 bases and J by 7 bases, with 14 bases left in between. Germline V gene sequence: CDR1 SGDLS, CDR2 YYNGEE. The CDR3 length is 15 residues.

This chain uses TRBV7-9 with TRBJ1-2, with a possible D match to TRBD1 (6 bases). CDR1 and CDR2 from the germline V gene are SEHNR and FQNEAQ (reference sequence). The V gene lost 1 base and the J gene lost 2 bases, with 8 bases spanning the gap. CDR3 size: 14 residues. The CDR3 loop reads CASSLVQGNYGYTF. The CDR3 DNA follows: TGTGCCAGCAGCTTAGTACAGGGAAACTATGGCTACACCTTC.

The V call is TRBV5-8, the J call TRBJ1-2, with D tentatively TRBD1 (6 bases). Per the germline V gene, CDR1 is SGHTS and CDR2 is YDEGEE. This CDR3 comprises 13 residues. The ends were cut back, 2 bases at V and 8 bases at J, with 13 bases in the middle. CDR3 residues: CASSFGGANGYTF. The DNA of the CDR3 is TGTGCCAGCAGCTTTGGGGGCGCGAACGGCTACACCTTC.

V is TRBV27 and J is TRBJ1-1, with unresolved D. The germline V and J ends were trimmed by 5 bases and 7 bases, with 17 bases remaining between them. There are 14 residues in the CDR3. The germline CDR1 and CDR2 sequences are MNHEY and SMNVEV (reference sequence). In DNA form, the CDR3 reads TGTGCCAGCAGTCTCTCGGGAAGGATCTTTGAAGCTTTCTTT. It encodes CASSLSGRIFEAFF.

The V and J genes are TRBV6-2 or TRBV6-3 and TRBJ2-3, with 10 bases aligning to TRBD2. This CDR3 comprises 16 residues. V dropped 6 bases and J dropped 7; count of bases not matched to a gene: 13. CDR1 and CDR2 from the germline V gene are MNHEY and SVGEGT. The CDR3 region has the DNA TGTGCCAGCAGCTCCCCGAGTCGGACTAGCGGCTATACGCAGTATTTT. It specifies CASSSPSRTSGYTQYF.

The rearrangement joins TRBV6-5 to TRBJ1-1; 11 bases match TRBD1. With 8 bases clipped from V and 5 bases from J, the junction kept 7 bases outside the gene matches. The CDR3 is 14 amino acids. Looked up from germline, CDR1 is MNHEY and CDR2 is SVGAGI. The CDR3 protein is CASGDRGERTEAFF. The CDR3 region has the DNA TGTGCCAGCGGGGACAGGGGGGAAAGGACTGAAGCTTTCTTT.